This entry lists 18 T cell receptor beta chains sequenced from one sample in a study of cytomegalovirus exposure and HLA in healthy donors. PCR involved 60 Vbeta and 13 Jbeta primers. Repertoires were generated with immunoSEQ multiplex PCR, while TCRdb's copy carries only in-frame clones and drops some. The data show tens of thousands of clones, approximately 81% seen once. Material: PBMCs. The receptor source for this set is a girl aged 2-15 years in good health and CMV-seropositive.

This rearrangement joins TRBV15 to TRBJ1-1; the D gene is possibly TRBD1 (5 bases). Germline-derived CDR1 and CDR2 are LNHNV and YYDKDF (reference sequence). The CDR3 covers 15 residues. Trimming removed 4 bases at V and 4 bases at J, with 16 bases between. The chain's CDR3 is CATSTKISGFTEAFF. CDR3 nucleotide sequence: TGTGCCACCAGCACAAAAATTTCAGGGTTCACTGAAGCTTTCTTT.

This chain links TRBV27 with TRBJ1-1; TRBD1 is a possible D gene (5 bases). Trimming shortened V by 5 bases and J by 4 bases, and 14 bases separated the two germline ends. The CDR3 length is 14 residues. Per germline, CDR1 MNHEY and CDR2 SMNVEV (reference sequence). For the CDR3, the DNA is TGTGCCAGCAGTCCGAACCAGGGCTCCACTGAAGCTTTCTTT. This codes for CASSPNQGSTEAFF.

The genes are TRBV27 and TRBJ1-1, with D possibly matching TRBD1 (5 bases). The CDR3 is 11 amino acids. Per the germline V gene, CDR1 is MNHEY and CDR2 is SMNVEV (reference sequence). Trimming shortened V by 9 bases and J by 6 bases, and 11 bases separated the two germline ends. The CDR3 sequence is CASQGLAEAFF. The CDR3 nucleotides are TGTGCCAGTCAGGGTTTGGCTGAAGCTTTCTTT.

This rearrangement joins TRBV5-8 to TRBJ2-1, with a tentative D call TRBD1 (6 bases). Trimming stripped 0 bases from V and 2 bases from J, with 15 bases between. The CDR3 is 17 amino acids. Germline V lookup: CDR1 SGHTS, CDR2 YDEGEE. In DNA, the CDR3 is TGTGCCAGCAGCTTGGCGTTCGTACAGGGAGCCTACAATGAGCAGTTCTTC. This gives the protein CASSLAFVQGAYNEQFF.

The V and J genes are TRBV28 and TRBJ2-1, with 9 bases fitting TRBD2. From germline, CDR1 is MDHEN and CDR2 SYDVKM. With 8 bases clipped from V and 5 bases from J, the junction kept 4 bases outside the gene matches. The CDR3 is 13 residues long. The CDR3 reads CASLTSGHNEQFF. The CDR3, as DNA: TGTGCCAGCTTGACTAGCGGCCACAATGAGCAGTTCTTC. The whole variable domain, remainder taken from reference TRBV28 and TRBJ2-1, is DVKVTQSSRYLVKRTGEKVFLECVQDMDHENMFWYRQDPGLGLRLIYFSYDVKMKEKGDIPEGYSVSREKKERFSLILESASTNQTSMYLCASLTSGHNEQFFGPGTRLTVL.

The gene calls are TRBV29-1 and TRBJ2-2; 12 bases line up with TRBD2. J gave up 6 bases and V 1 base, and 3 bases lay outside the gene matches. CDR1 and CDR2 from the germline V gene are SQVTM and ANQGSEA. This CDR3 region has 15 residues. The CDR3 region is CSVEGTSGMAGELFF. The CDR3 nucleotides are TGCAGCGTTGAAGGGACTAGCGGGATGGCCGGGGAGCTGTTTTTT.

This chain uses TRBV19 with TRBJ2-5; no reliable D call. Germline CDR1 reads LNHDA; CDR2 reads SQIVND (reference sequence). Trimming cost V 3 bases and J 5 bases, with 10 bases left between them. The CDR3 spans 13 residues. CDR3 sequence (DNA): TGTGCCAGTAGTATTTTATTGCGGGAGACCCAGTACTTC. Protein: CASSILLRETQYF.

The V and J genes are TRBV14 and TRBJ1-1; a possible D gene is TRBD1 (6 bases). V dropped 0 bases and J dropped 0 bases, with 23 bases sitting between them. The CDR3 sequence is 20 residues long. The V gene's germline CDR1 is SGHDN and CDR2 FVKESK. The CDR3 here is CASSQDSTVGAEVMNTEAFF. In nucleotides, the CDR3 is TGTGCCAGCAGCCAAGATTCGACCGTGGGGGCAGAAGTGATGAACACTGAAGCTTTCTTT.

J is TRBJ2-7 and V is TRBV9, with TRBD2 matching over 9 bases. Germline values: CDR1 SGDLS, CDR2 YYNGEE. This CDR3 contains 15 residues. Trimming took 0 bases from V and 1 from J; bases not matched to a gene: 2. The CDR3, as DNA: TGTGCCAGCAGCGTAGGACTAGCGGCTTCCTACGAGCAGTACTTC. Residues: CASSVGLAASYEQYF.

The chain carries TRBV27 and TRBJ2-4, with D possibly being TRBD2 (5 bases). The germline V gene encodes CDR1 MNHEY and CDR2 SMNVEV (reference sequence). Trimming cost V 0 bases and J 6 bases, with 9 bases left between them. This CDR3 contains 14 residues. CDR3 loop: CASSLSERRNIQYF. CDR3 DNA: TGTGCCAGCAGTTTATCTGAGCGGAGAAACATTCAGTACTTC.

CDR3 in amino acids: CASSEGTGVNEQYF. Here the CDR3 DNA reads TGCGCCAGCAGTGAAGGGACAGGGGTAAACGAGCAGTACTTC. V is TRBV10-1 and J is TRBJ2-7, with 10 bases lining up with TRBD1. Trimming removed 3 bases from V and 5 bases from J; junction bases left unmatched: 4. Per the germline V gene, CDR1 is WNHNN and CDR2 is SYGVQD (reference sequence). The CDR3 covers 14 residues.

The chain employs TRBV6-5 and TRBJ1-1; 7 nucleotides align to TRBD1. J was trimmed by 5 bases and V by 7 bases; bases with no gene match: 10. This CDR3 spans 14 amino acids. CDR1 and CDR2 from the germline V gene are MNHEY and SVGAGI. As DNA, the CDR3 is TGTGCCAGCACCAGGGGGGCAGGACGAACTGAAGCTTTCTTT. Its protein is CASTRGAGRTEAFF.

The chain is built from TRBV5-4 and TRBJ2-2; weak D call: TRBD1 (5 bases). V lost 4 bases to trimming and J lost 0 bases, with 13 bases between them. The CDR3 consists of 16 residues. Germline values: CDR1 SGHNT, CDR2 YYREEE (reference sequence). This CDR3 reads CASSVRQNANTGELFF. The CDR3 coding sequence is TGTGCCAGCAGCGTTAGACAGAACGCGAACACCGGGGAGCTGTTTTTT.

The chain couples TRBV6-5 to TRBJ2-1; 8 bases map to TRBD2. The CDR3 runs to 14 residues. With 6 bases clipped from V and 9 bases from J, the junction kept 10 bases outside the gene matches. Germline lookup yields CDR1 MNHEY and CDR2 SVGAGI. The CDR3 region is CASRPGLVFREQFF. The CDR3 DNA sequence: TGTGCCAGCAGGCCGGGACTAGTCTTTCGTGAGCAGTTCTTC.

The chain recombines TRBV9 with TRBJ2-5, with 8 bases that match TRBD2. V trimming: 0 bases; J trimming: 4 bases; junction bases outside the gene matches: 8. Germline lookup yields CDR1 SGDLS and CDR2 YYNGEE. This CDR3 contains 16 residues. The CDR3 coding sequence is TGTGCCAGCAGCGTAGGATCTCCCGGGGGGGCAGAGACCCAGTACTTC. Residues: CASSVGSPGGAETQYF.

The chain recombines TRBV7-6 with TRBJ2-1, with D possibly being TRBD1 (6 bases). Germline V gene data show CDR1 as SGHVS and CDR2 as FNYEAQ. This CDR3 region has 16 residues. V dropped 1 base and J dropped 2 bases, with 12 bases sitting between them. The CDR3 region has the DNA TGTGCCAGCAGCTTAGATCTCGGGACAACCTACAATGAGCAGTTCTTC. It yields the protein CASSLDLGTTYNEQFF.

This chain links TRBV4-1 with TRBJ2-5; D unclear. The CDR3 covers 13 residues. Trimming left V 5 bases short and J 5 bases short, with 12 bases between. The germline V gene has CDR1 MGHRA and CDR2 YSYEKL. The CDR3 DNA is TGCGCCAGCAGCGTTCGGGTCGGGGAGACCCAGTACTTC. This codes for CASSVRVGETQYF.

A few counts support this clone. The DNA for the CDR3 is TGTGCCAGCAGTCTTCACGGAGCTAATCAGCCCCAGCATTTT. Translation gives CASSLHGANQPQHF. The chain is built from TRBV6-1 and TRBJ1-5; D not resolved. Germline lookup yields CDR1 MNHNS and CDR2 SASEGT. V lost 5 bases and J 4 bases, leaving 12 bases between the germline ends. CDR3 length: 14 amino acids.